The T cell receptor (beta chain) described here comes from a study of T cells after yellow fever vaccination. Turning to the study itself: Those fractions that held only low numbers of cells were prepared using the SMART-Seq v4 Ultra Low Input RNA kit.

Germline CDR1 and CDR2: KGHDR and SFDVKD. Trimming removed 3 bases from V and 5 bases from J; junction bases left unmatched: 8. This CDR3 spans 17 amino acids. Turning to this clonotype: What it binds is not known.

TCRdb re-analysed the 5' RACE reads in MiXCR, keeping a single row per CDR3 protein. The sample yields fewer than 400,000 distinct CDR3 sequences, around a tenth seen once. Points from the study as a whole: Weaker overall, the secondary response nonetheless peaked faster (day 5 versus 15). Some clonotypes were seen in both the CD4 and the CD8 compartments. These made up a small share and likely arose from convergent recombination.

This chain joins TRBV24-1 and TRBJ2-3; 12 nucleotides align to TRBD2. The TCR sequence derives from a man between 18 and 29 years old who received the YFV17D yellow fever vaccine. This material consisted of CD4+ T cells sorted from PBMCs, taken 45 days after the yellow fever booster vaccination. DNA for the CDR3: TGTGCCACCAGTGATCCTAGCGGGGGGGCTTATGGAGATACGCAGTATTTT. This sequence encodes CATSDPSGGAYGDTQYF.